This T cell receptor (beta chain) was found in a study of blood T cell repertoires in COVID-19. Study summary: Italy, Spain and the United States were the sources of the convalescent and acute COVID-19 samples. PBMCs, B-cell-depleted T cells, or T cells were the source of the cDNA or gDNA that made up the material.

As originally analysed: Quantification of nucleated cells was approximated via reference gene primer amplification. Using immunoSEQ multiplex PCR, the repertoire was profiled, and TCRdb retains in-frame clones only, with some absent. V, J and clone size are taken as reported in that table, and D and trimming were inferred from the DNA itself. The table lists 150,000 to 200,000 clones, approximately 90% of them singletons. This CDR3 spans 13 amino acids. Per the germline V gene, CDR1 is WSHSY and CDR2 is SAAADI. The V and J ends lost 5 bases and 3 bases respectively, with 11 bases between them. The sequence was collected from a woman of 80 years or more in a cohort sampled during active or convalescent COVID-19. The material sequenced was peripheral blood. The rearrangement joins TRBV10-2 to TRBJ2-7, with D possibly TRBD1 on 5 matching bases. The CDR3 coding sequence is TGCGCCAGCAGTCCACAGGTGTTCTACGAGCAGTACTTC. Translated, it gives CASSPQVFYEQYF.